This TCR beta chain was observed in a study of cytomegalovirus exposure and HLA in healthy donors. CDR1 and CDR2 from the germline V gene are MNHEY and SMNVEV (reference sequence). Trimming pared 6 bases from V and 3 bases from J, leaving 12 bases between. The CDR3 extends over 13 amino acids. PCR amplification relied on 60 Vbeta primers (plus 13 Jbeta primers). The repertoire was sequenced with immunoSEQ multiplex PCR; TCRdb's copy has only in-frame clones and lacks some. The data hold 95,000 to 150,000 clones, with approximately 66% observed a single time. This chain joins TRBV27 and TRBJ2-7, with D possibly matching TRBD2 (5 bases). Sequencing was carried out using PBMCs. The receptor's source is a woman aged 40 to 55 in good health and CMV-seropositive. CDR3 coding DNA: TGTGCCAGCAGGAGGGTCGGGGACTACGAGCAGTACTTC. It yields the protein CASRRVGDYEQYF.